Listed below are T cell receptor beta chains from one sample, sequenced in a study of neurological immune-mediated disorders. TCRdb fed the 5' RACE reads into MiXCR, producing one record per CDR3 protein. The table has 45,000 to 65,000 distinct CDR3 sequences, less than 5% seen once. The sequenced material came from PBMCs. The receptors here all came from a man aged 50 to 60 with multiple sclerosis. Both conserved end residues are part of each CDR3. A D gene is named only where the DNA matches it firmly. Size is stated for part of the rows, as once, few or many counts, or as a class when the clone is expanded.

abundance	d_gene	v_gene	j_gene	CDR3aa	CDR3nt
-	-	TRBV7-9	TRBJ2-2	CASSREILTGELFF	TGTGCCAGCAGCCGGGAAATCCTCACCGGGGAGCTGTTTTTT
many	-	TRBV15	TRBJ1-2	CATSRDRMGDGYTF	TGTGCCACCAGCAGAGATCGAATGGGGGATGGCTACACCTTC
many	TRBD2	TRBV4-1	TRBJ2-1	CASSPRTSGGYEQFF	TGCGCCAGCAGCCCCAGGACTAGCGGGGGATATGAGCAGTTCTTC
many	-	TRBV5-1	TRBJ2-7	CASRVGQGTYEQYF	TGCGCCAGCCGGGTCGGGCAGGGGACCTACGAGCAGTACTTC
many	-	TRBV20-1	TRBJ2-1	CSARAGPPYNEQFF	TGCAGTGCTAGGGCCGGGCCGCCCTACAATGAGCAGTTCTTC
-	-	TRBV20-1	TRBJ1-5	CSARGSNQPQNF	TGCAGTGCTAGAGGTAGCAATCAGCCCCAGAATTTT
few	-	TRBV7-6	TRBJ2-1	CASSLVGGRHNEQFF	TGTGCCAGCAGCTTAGTAGGAGGGCGCCACAATGAGCAGTTCTTC
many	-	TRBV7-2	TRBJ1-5	CASSLDGSNQPQHF	TGTGCCAGCAGCTTAGACGGTAGCAATCAGCCCCAGCATTTT
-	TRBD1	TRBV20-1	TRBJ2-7	CSEGEPGRQGGCEQYF	TGCAGTGAGGGGGAGCCGGGCAGACAGGGCGGTTGCGAGCAGTACTTC
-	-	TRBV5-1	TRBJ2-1	CASSSVGNYNEQFF	TGCGCCAGCAGCTCCGTAGGAAACTACAATGAGCAGTTCTTC
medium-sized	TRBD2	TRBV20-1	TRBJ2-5	CSARVDLVSGGPQETQYF	TGCAGTGCTAGAGTAGATCTAGTTAGCGGGGGGCCACAAGAGACCCAGTACTTC
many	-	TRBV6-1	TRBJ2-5	CASSVTGETQYF	TGTGCCAGCAGTGTGACTGGAGAGACCCAGTACTTC
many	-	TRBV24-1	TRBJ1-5	CATSDFRQGKNQPQHF	TGTGCCACCAGTGATTTCCGGCAGGGCAAAAATCAGCCCCAGCATTTT
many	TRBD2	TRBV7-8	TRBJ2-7	CASSSPREGLEQYF	TGTGCCAGCAGCTCGCCCCGGGAGGGTCTGGAGCAGTACTTC
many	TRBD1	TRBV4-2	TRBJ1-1	CASSQEQGGTEAFF	TGTGCCAGCAGCCAAGAACAGGGGGGCACTGAAGCTTTCTTT
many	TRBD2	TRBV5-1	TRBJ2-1	CASSLVAGAANEQFF	TGCGCCAGCAGCTTGGTAGCGGGGGCAGCGAATGAGCAGTTCTTC
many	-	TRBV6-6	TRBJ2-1	CASTGGAYNEQFF	TGTGCCAGCACCGGGGGCGCCTACAATGAGCAGTTCTTC
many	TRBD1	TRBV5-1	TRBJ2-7	CASSVPPGQGTYEQYF	TGCGCCAGCTCGGTACCGCCGGGACAGGGGACCTACGAGCAGTACTTC
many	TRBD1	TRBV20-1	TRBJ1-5	CSARVQGGDQHF	TGCAGTGCTAGAGTTCAGGGGGGCGACCAGCATTTT
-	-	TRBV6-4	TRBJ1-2	CASSDFVPRQANYGYTF	TGTGCCAGCAGTGACTTCGTCCCTCGACAGGCTAACTATGGCTACACCTTC
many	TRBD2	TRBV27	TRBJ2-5	CASSYGLAGEETQYF	TGTGCCAGCAGTTACGGACTAGCGGGGGAAGAGACCCAGTACTTC
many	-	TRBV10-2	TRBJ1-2	CASSAGPNYGYTF	TGCGCCAGCAGTGCCGGACCAAACTATGGCTACACCTTC
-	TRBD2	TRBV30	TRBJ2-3	CAWSPFTAGYDTQYF	TGTGCCTGGAGTCCCTTCACAGCGGGATATGATACGCAGTATTTT
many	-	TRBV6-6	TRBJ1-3	CASSAPQVSGNTIYF	TGTGCCAGCAGTGCTCCCCAAGTCTCTGGAAACACCATATATTTT
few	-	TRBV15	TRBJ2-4	CATGRKLEKIQYF	TGTGCCACCGGTAGAAAGTTGGAAAAAATTCAGTACTTC
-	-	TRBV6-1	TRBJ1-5	CASSVTDYSNQPQHF	TGTGCCAGCAGTGTAACGGATTATAGCAATCAGCCCCAGCATTTT
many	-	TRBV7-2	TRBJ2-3	CASTPGGGSDTQYF	TGTGCCAGCACCCCTGGTGGGGGTTCGGATACGCAGTATTTT
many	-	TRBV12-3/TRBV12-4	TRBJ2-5	CASSLDSWTQYF	TGTGCCAGCAGTTTAGACAGTTGGACCCAGTACTTC
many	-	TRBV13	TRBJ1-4	CASSKGATNEKLFF	TGTGCCAGCAGCAAGGGGGCAACTAATGAAAAACTGTTTTTT
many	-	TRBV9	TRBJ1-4	CASNRQGEKLFF	TGTGCCAGCAACCGACAAGGAGAAAAACTGTTTTTT
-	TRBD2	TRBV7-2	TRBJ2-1	CASSLAGGMVVNEQFF	TGTGCCAGCAGCTTAGCCGGGGGGATGGTAGTTAATGAGCAGTTCTTC
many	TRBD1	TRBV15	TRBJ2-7	CATSRHRDRDSYEQYF	TGTGCCACCAGCAGGCACCGGGACAGGGACTCCTACGAGCAGTACTTC
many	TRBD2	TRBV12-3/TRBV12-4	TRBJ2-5	CASSRTSGETQYF	TGTGCCAGCAGTCGGACTAGCGGGGAGACCCAGTACTTC
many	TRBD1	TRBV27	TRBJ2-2	CASKLLGQPNTGELFF	TGTGCCAGCAAGTTGCTGGGACAGCCGAACACCGGGGAGCTGTTTTTT
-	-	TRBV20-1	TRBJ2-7	CSASGLVRSYEQYF	TGCAGTGCTAGTGGCCTAGTCAGGTCCTACGAGCAGTACTTC
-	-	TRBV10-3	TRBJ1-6	CAISPDYLTLHF	TGTGCCATCAGTCCGGACTATCTGACCCTCCACTTT
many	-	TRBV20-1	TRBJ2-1	CSANLRTYNEQFF	TGCAGTGCTAACTTACGAACCTACAATGAGCAGTTCTTC
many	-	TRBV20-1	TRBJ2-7	CSARDRGYEQYF	TGCAGTGCTAGAGATCGGGGCTACGAGCAGTACTTC
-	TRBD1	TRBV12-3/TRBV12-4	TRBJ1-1	CVSSSDRAETEAFF	TGTGTCAGCAGTTCAGACAGGGCAGAAACTGAAGCTTTCTTT
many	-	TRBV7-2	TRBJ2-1	CASSSGPFNEQFF	TGTGCCAGCAGCTCAGGGCCTTTCAATGAGCAGTTCTTC
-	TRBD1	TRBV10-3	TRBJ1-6	CAARQGENSPLHF	TGTGCCGCGAGACAGGGCGAAAATTCACCCCTCCACTTT
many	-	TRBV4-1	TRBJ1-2	CASSQDMGTNYGYTF	TGCGCCAGCAGCCAAGATATGGGGACAAACTATGGCTACACCTTC
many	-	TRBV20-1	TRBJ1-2	CSEGVLGGYTF	TGCAGCGAGGGTGTTTTGGGCGGCTACACCTTC
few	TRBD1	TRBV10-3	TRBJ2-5	CAIRRQGVQETQYF	TGTGCCATCAGAAGACAGGGAGTCCAAGAGACCCAGTACTTC
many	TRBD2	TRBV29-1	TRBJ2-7	CSVGGLASYEQYF	TGCAGCGTGGGAGGACTAGCGTCCTACGAGCAGTACTTC
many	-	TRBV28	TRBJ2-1	CASSLPGTYNEQFF	TGTGCCAGCAGTTTACCGGGAACCTACAATGAGCAGTTCTTC
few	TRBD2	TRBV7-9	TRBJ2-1	CASSLELAGEPGQFF	TGTGCCAGCAGCTTAGAATTAGCGGGGGAGCCTGGGCAGTTCTTC
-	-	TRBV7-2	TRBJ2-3	CASSLVWGGQDTQYF	TGTGCCAGCAGCTTGGTCTGGGGCGGTCAAGATACGCAGTATTTT
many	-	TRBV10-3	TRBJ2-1	CAIKGVGYNEQFF	TGTGCCATCAAGGGGGTGGGTTACAATGAGCAGTTCTTC
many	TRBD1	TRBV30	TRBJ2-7	CAWSPSEQGVEQYF	TGTGCCTGGAGTCCTTCGGAACAGGGGGTCGAGCAGTACTTC
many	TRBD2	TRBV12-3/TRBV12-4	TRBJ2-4	CASTQGPRGAKNIQYF	TGTGCCAGCACCCAAGGGCCGCGGGGGGCCAAAAACATTCAGTACTTC
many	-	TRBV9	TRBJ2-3	CASSVDQGFSTDTQYF	TGTGCCAGCAGCGTAGACCAGGGGTTTAGCACAGATACGCAGTATTTT
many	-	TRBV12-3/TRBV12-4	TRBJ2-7	CASSFSGLYEQYF	TGTGCCAGCAGTTTCTCTGGCCTCTACGAGCAGTACTTC